The 5 T cell receptor beta chains given below trace back to one sample, sequenced in a study of blood T cell repertoires in COVID-19. Libraries were prepared by immunoSEQ multiplex PCR; TCRdb keeps only in-frame clonotypes and omits some of them. Here the sample spans approximately 84,000 clones, just under 80% being singletons. What was sequenced was peripheral blood. These receptors all stem from a human donor in a cohort sampled during active COVID-19.

This rearrangement joins TRBV6-5 to TRBJ2-7, with a tentative D call TRBD2 (7 bases). Per germline, CDR1 MNHEY and CDR2 SVGAGI. Trimming stripped 3 bases from V and 5 bases from J, with 14 bases between. The CDR3 has 14 amino acids. CDR3: CASSYKAGANEQYF. Here the CDR3 DNA reads TGTGCCAGCAGTTATAAGGCGGGGGCAAACGAGCAGTACTTC.

This clone was picked up one time. The V and J genes are TRBV18 and TRBJ2-4; TRBD2 aligns across 10 bases. J lost 6 bases, V lost 6 bases, and 8 bases had no gene match. The CDR3 covers 15 residues. Germline lookup yields CDR1 KGHSH and CDR2 LQKENI. The CDR3 coding sequence is TGTGCCAGCTCGAAAGCGGGGGGGCATAGAAACATTCAGTACTTC. It codes for CASSKAGGHRNIQYF.

This clone is a singleton in its sample. The rearrangement joins TRBV5-1 to TRBJ2-5; D might be TRBD1 (6 bases). The CDR3 totals 14 residues. With 0 bases removed from V and 4 bases from J, the gap between germline ends came to 10 bases. CDR1 SGHRS and CDR2 YFSETQ come from the germline V gene. DNA for the CDR3: TGCGCCAGCAGCTTGGCGTTAGGGGGAGAGACCCAGTACTTC. Translating gives CASSLALGGETQYF.

In its sample, this clone was seen once. The chain couples TRBV19 to TRBJ1-5; no definite D call. Trimming pared 8 bases from V and 7 bases from J, leaving 18 bases between. Germline CDR1 and CDR2: LNHDA and SQIVND (reference sequence). The CDR3 extends over 14 amino acids. CDR3 sequence reads: CASPRLPSRQPQHF. CDR3 sequence (DNA): TGTGCCAGTCCTAGGCTACCTTCAAGGCAGCCCCAGCATTTT.

The CDR3 DNA is TGCGCCAGCAGCACCGGGGCGGGGTACAATGAGCAGTTCTTC. Translated: CASSTGAGYNEQFF. The V gene is TRBV5-1, the J gene TRBJ2-1; a weak D match, TRBD2 (6 bases). Germline CDR1 and CDR2: SGHRS and YFSETQ. Between the trimmed V and J ends, which lost 4 bases and 4 bases, there was a span of 12 bases. The CDR3 length is 14 residues.